The clone carrying this T cell receptor (beta chain) showed up just a few times. The sample belongs to a study of CD8 T cells in Susac syndrome. There are 12 residues in the CDR3. The V and J ends lost 8 bases and 6 bases respectively, with 13 bases between them. Sequencing of TCR beta was performed on blood CD8+ and CD4+ T cells. TEMRA cells were FACS-enriched, while CD8+ and CD4+ T cells were negatively isolated. An input of roughly 0.5 to 1 ug of RNA was subjected to reverse transcription using random hexamers. The TCR beta CDR3 was amplified by immunoSEQ multiplex PCR across 54 Vbeta, 13 Jbeta. TCRdb ran MiXCR on the immunoSEQ multiplex PCR reads and lists one entry per CDR3 protein. The data contain about 430,000 distinct CDR3 sequences, around 85% of them singletons.

Material for sequencing was CD8+ T cells from PBMCs. The rearrangement links TRBV12-3 or TRBV12-4 to TRBJ1-1; TRBD1 is a possible D gene (5 bases). The receptor was isolated from a human donor with multiple sclerosis. CDR3: CASDMGVAEAFF. The CDR3 DNA sequence: TGTGCCAGCGATATGGGGGTCGCTGAAGCTTTCTTT.